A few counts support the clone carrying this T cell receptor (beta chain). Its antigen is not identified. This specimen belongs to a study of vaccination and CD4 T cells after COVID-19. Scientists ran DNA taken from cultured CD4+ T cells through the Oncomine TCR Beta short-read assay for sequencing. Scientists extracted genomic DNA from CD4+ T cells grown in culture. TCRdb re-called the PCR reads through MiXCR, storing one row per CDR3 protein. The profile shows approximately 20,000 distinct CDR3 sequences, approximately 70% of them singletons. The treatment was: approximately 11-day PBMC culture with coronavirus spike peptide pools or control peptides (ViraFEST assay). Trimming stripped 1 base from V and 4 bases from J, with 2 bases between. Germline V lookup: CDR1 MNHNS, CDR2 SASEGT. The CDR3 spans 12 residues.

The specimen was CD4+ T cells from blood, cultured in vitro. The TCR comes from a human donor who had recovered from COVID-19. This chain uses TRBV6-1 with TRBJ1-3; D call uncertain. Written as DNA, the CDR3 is TGTGCCAGCAGTGAAGTGGGAAACACCATATATTTT. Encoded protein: CASSEVGNTIYF.